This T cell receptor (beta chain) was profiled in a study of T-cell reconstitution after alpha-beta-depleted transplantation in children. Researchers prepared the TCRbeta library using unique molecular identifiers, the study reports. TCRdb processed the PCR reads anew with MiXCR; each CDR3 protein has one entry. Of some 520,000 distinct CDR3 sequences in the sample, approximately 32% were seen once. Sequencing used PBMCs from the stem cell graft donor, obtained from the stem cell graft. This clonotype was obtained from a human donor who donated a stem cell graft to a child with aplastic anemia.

The CDR3 spells CASSLQGTYGNQPQHF. The CDR3 DNA sequence: TGTGCCAGCTCACTACAGGGAACGTATGGCAATCAGCCCCAGCATTTT. The V call is TRBV18, the J call TRBJ1-5; weak D call: TRBD1 (6 bases). The CDR3 has 16 amino acids. Trimming removed 4 bases from V and 2 bases from J, with 15 bases in between. Looked up from germline, CDR1 is KGHSH and CDR2 is LQKENI.